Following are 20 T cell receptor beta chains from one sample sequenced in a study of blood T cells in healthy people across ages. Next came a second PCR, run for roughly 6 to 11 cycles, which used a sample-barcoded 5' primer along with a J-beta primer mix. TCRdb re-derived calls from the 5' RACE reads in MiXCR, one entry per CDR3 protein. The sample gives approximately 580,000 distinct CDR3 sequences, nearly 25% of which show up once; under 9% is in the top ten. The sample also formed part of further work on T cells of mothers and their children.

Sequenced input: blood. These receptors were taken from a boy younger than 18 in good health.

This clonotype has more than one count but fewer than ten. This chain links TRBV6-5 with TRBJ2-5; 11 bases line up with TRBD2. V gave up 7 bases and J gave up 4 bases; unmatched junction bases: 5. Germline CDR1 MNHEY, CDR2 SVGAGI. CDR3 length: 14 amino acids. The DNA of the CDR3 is TGTGCCAGCAAAACTAGCGGGAGAGCAGAGACCCAGTACTTC. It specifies CASKTSGRAETQYF.

The CDR3 reads CSARDRGVREQFF. In DNA, the CDR3 is TGCAGTGCTAGAGATCGGGGGGTCAGAGAGCAGTTCTTC. The chain is built from TRBV20-1 and TRBJ2-1; 7 bases fit TRBD2. From germline, CDR1 is DFQATT and CDR2 SNEGSKA (reference sequence). The CDR3 consists of 13 residues. J lost 10 bases, V lost 0 bases, and 6 bases had no gene match.

CDR3 residues: CSVGSGLRTDTQYF. The DNA for the CDR3 is TGCAGCGTTGGAAGCGGGTTACGCACAGATACGCAGTATTTT. This chain links TRBV29-1 with TRBJ2-3, with D possibly TRBD2 on 6 matching bases. The CDR3 length is 14 residues. Trimming took 4 bases from V and 1 from J, leaving 12 bases between them. Germline CDR1 is SQVTM and CDR2 is ANQGSEA.

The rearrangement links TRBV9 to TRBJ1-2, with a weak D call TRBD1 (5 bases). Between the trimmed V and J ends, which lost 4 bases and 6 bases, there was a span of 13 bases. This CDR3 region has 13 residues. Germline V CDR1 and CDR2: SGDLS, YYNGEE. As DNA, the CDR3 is TGTGCCAGCAGCCCCCAGGCGGGGGATGGCTACACCTTC. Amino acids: CASSPQAGDGYTF.

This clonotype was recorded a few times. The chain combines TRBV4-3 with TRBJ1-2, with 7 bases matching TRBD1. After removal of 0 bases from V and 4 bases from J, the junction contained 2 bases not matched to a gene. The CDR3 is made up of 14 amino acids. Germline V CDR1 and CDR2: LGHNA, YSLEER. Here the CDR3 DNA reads TGCGCCAGCAGCCAAGAAGCAGGGGGCTATGGCTACACCTTC. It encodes CASSQEAGGYGYTF.

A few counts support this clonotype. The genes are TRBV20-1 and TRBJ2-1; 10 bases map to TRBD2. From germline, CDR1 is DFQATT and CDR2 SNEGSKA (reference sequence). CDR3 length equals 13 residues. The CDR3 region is CKGLATSYNEQFF. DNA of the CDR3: TGCAAGGGACTAGCGACGTCCTACAATGAGCAGTTCTTC.

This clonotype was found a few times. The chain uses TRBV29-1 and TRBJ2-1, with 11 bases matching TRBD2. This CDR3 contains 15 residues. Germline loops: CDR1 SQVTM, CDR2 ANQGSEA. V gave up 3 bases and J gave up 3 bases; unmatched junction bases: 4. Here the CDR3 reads CSVDPGTSGYNEQFF. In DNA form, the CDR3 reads TGCAGCGTTGACCCCGGGACTAGCGGCTACAATGAGCAGTTCTTC.

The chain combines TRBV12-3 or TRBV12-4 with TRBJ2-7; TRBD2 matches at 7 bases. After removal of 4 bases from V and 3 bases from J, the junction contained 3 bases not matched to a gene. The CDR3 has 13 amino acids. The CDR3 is CASSSGGIYEQYF. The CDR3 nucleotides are TGTGCCAGCAGTTCCGGGGGGATCTACGAGCAGTACTTC.

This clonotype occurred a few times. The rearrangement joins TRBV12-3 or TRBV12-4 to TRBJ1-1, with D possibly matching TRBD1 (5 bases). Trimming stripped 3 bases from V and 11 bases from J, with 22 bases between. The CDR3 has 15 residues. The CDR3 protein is CASSFTQLLRGGAFF. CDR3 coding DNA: TGTGCCAGCAGTTTTACTCAACTATTGCGGGGGGGGGCTTTCTTT.

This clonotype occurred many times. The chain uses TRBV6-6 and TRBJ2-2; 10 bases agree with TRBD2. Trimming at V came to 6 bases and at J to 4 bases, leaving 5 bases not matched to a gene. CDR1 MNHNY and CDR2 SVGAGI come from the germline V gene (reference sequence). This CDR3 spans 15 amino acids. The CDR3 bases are TGTGCCAGCAGCTCACTAGCGGGGCTCACCGGGGAGCTGTTTTTT. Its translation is CASSSLAGLTGELFF.

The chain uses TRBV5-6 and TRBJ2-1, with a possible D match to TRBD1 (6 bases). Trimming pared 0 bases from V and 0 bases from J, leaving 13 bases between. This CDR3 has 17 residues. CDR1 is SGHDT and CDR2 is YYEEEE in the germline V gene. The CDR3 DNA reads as TGTGCCAGCAGCTTGGCTGGGGGCCTCAGCTCCTACAATGAGCAGTTCTTC. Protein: CASSLAGGLSSYNEQFF.

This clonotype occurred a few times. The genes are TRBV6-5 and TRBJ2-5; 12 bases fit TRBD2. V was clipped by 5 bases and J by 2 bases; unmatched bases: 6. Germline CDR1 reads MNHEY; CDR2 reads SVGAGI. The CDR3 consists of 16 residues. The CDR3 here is CASSNPSGGAQETQYF. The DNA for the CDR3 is TGTGCCAGCAGTAACCCTAGCGGGGGGGCTCAAGAGACCCAGTACTTC.

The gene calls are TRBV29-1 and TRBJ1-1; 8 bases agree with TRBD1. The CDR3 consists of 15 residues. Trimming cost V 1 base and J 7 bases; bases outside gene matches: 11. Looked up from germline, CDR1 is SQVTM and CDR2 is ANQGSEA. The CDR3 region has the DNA TGCAGCGTTGAAGGGACAGGGAACGATTGGAGTGAAGCTTTCTTT. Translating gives CSVEGTGNDWSEAFF.

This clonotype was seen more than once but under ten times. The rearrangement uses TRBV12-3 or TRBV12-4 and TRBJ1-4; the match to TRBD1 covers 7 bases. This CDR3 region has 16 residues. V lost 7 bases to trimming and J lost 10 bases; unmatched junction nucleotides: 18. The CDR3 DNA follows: TGTGCCAGCACCGCGGATAAAGATGGACAGGCTCTAAAACTGTTTTTT. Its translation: CASTADKDGQALKLFF.

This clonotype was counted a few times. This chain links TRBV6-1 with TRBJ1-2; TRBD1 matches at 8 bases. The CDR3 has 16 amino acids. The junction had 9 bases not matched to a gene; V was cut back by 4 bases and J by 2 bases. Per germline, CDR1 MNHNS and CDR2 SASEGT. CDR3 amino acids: CASSASGTGKNYGYTF. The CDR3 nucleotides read TGTGCCAGCAGTGCCTCCGGGACAGGAAAAAACTATGGCTACACCTTC.

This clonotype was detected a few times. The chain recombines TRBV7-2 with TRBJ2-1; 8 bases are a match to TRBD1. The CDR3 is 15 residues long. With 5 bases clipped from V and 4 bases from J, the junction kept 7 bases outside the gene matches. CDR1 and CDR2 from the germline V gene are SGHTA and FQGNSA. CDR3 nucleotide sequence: TGTGCCAGCAGCCCGTGGGGACAGGAGTACAATGAGCAGTTCTTC. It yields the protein CASSPWGQEYNEQFF.

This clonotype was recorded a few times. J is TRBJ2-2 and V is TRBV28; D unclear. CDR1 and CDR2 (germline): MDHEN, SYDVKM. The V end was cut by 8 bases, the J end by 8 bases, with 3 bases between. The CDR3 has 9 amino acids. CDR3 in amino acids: CASGGELFF. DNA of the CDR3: TGTGCCAGCGGGGGGGAGCTGTTTTTT.

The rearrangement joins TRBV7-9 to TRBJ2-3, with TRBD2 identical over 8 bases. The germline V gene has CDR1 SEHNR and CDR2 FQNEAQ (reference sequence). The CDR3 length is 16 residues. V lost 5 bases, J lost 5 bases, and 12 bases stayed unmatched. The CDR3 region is CASSTPLAGGRDTQYF. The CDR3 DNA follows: TGTGCCAGCAGCACCCCTCTGGCGGGGGGCAGAGATACGCAGTATTTT. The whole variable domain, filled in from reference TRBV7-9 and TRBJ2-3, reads DTGVSQNPRHKITKRGQNVTFRCDPISEHNRLYWYRQTLGQGPEFLTYFQNEAQLEKSRLLSDRFSAERPKGSFSTLEIQRTEQGDSAMYLCASSTPLAGGRDTQYFGPGTRLTVL.

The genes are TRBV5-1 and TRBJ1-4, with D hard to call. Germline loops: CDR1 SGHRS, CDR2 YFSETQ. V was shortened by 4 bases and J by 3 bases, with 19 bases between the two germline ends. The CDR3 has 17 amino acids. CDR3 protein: CASSAFLVGMSNEKLFF. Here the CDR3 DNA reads TGCGCCAGCAGCGCCTTTTTGGTGGGGATGTCTAATGAAAAACTGTTTTTT. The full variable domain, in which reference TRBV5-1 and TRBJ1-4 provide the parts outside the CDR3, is KAGVTQTPRYLIKTRGQQVTLSCSPISGHRSVSWYQQTPGQGLQFLFEYFSETQRNKGNFPGRFSGRQFSNSRSEMNVSTLELGDSALYLCASSAFLVGMSNEKLFFGSGTQLSVL.

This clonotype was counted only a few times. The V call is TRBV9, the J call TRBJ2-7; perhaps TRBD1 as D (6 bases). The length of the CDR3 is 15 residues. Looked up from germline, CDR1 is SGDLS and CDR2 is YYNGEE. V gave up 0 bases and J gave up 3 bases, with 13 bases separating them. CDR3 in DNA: TGTGCCAGCAGCGTAGGGGACACTGGGGGCTACGAGCAGTACTTC. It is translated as CASSVGDTGGYEQYF.